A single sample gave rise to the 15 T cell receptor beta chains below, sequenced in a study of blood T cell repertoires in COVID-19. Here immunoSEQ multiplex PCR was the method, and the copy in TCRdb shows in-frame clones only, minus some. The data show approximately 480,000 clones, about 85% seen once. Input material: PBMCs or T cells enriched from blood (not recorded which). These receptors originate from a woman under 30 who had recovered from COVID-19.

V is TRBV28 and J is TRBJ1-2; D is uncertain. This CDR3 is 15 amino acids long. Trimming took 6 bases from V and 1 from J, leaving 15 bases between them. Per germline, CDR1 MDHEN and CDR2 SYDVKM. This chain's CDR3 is CASSRKRLNNYGYTF. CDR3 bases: TGTGCCAGCAGCCGTAAGAGATTAAATAACTATGGCTACACCTTC.

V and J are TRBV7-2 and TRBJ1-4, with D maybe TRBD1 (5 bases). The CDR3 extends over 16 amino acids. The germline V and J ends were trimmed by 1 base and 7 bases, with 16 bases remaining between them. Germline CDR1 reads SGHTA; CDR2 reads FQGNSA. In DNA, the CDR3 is TGTGCCAGCAGCTTAGAGTCCCCAGGGATGACTGAAAAACTGTTTTTT. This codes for CASSLESPGMTEKLFF. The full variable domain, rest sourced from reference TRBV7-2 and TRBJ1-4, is GAGVSQSPSNKVTEKGKDVELRCDPISGHTALYWYRQSLGQGLEFLIYFQGNSAPDKSGLPSDRFSAERTGGSVSTLTIQRTQQEDSAVYLCASSLESPGMTEKLFFGSGTQLSVL.

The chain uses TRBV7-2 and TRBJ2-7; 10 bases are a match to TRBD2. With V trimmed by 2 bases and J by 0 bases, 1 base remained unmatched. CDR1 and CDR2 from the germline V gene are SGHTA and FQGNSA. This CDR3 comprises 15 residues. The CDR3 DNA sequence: TGTGCCAGCAGCTTAAAGCGGGGGGGCTCCTACGAGCAGTACTTC. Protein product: CASSLKRGGSYEQYF.

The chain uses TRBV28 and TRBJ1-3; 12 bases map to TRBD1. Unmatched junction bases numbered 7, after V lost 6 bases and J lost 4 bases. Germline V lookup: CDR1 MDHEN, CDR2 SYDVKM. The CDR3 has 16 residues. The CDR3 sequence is CASSVTGQGAGNTIYF. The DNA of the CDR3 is TGTGCCAGCAGCGTTACGGGACAGGGGGCAGGAAACACCATATATTTT.

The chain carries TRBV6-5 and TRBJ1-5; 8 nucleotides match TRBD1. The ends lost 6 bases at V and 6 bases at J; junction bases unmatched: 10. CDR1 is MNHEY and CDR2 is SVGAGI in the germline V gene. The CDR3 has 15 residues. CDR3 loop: CASSPDRGHSQPQHF. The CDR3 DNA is TGTGCCAGCAGCCCAGACAGGGGACATAGTCAGCCCCAGCATTTT.

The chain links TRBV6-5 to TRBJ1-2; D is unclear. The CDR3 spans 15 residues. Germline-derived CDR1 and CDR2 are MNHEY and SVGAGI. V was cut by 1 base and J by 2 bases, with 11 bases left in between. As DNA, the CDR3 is TGTGCCAGCAGTTACTTGAGGGCCCTGAACTATGGCTACACCTTC. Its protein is CASSYLRALNYGYTF.

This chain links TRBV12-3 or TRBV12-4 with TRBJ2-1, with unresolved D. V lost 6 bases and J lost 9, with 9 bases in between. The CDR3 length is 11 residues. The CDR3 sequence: CASSRSLEQFF. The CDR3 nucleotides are TGTGCCAGCAGCCGAAGCCTTGAGCAGTTCTTC.

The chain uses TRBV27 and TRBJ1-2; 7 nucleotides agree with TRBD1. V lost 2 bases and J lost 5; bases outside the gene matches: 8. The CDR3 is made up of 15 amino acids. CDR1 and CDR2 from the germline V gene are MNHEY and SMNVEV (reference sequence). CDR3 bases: TGTGCCAGCAGTTTAAGACAGGGCTTGGGGTATGGCTACACCTTC. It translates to CASSLRQGLGYGYTF.

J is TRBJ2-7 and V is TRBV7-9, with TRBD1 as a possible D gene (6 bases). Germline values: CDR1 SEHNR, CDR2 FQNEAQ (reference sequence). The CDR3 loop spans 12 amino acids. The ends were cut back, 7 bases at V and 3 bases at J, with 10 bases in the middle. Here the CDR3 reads CASTRGGYEQYF. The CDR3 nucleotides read TGTGCCAGCACCAGAGGGGGCTACGAGCAGTACTTC. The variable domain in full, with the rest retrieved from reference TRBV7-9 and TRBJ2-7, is DTGVSQNPRHKITKRGQNVTFRCDPISEHNRLYWYRQTLGQGPEFLTYFQNEAQLEKSRLLSDRFSAERPKGSFSTLEIQRTEQGDSAMYLCASTRGGYEQYFGPGTRLTVT.

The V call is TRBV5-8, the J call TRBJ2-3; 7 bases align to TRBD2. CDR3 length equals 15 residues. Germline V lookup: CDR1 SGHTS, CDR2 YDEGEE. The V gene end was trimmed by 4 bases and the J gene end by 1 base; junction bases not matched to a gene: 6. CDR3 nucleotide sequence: TGTGCCAGCAGCGCCGAGCGGGACGGCACAGATACGCAGTATTTT. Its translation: CASSAERDGTDTQYF. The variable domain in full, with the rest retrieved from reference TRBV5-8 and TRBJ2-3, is EAGVTQSPTHLIKTRGQQATLRCSPISGHTSVYWYQQALGLGLQFLLWYDEGEERNRGNFPPRFSGRQFPNYSSELNVNALELEDSALYLCASSAERDGTDTQYFGPGTRLTVL.

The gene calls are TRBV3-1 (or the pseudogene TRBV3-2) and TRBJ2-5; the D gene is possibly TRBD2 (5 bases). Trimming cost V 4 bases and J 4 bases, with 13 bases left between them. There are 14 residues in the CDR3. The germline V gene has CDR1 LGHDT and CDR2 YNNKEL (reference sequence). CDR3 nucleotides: TGTGCCAGCAGCCCCCGGGGTTCAGGAGAGACCCAGTACTTC. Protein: CASSPRGSGETQYF.

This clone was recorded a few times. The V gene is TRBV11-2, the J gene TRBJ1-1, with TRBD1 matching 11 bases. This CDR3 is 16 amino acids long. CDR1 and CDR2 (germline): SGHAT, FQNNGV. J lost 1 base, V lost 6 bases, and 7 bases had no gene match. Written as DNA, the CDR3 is TGTGCCAGCAGGCGGACAGGGGGCGAGGGGAACACTGAAGCTTTCTTT. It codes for CASRRTGGEGNTEAFF.

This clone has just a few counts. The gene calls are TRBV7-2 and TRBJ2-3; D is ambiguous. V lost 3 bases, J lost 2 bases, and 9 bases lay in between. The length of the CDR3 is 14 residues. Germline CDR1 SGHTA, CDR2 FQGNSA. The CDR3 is CASSFGSLTDTQYF. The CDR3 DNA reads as TGTGCCAGCAGCTTCGGTTCCCTCACAGATACGCAGTATTTT.

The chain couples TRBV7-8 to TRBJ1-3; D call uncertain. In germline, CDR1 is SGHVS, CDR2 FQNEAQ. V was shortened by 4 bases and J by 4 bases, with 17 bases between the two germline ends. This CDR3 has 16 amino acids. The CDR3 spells CASSSATGFPGNTIYF. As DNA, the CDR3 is TGTGCCAGCAGCTCCGCGACGGGGTTCCCAGGAAACACCATATATTTT.

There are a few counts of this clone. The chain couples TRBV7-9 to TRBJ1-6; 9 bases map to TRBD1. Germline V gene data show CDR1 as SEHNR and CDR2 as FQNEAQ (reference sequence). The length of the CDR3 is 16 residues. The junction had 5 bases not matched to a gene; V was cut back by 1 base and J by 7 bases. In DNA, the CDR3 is TGTGCCAGCAGCTTAGAAACCGACAGGGGGAATTCACCCCTCCACTTT. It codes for CASSLETDRGNSPLHF.